This T cell receptor beta chain stems from a study of shared clonotypes between healthy human individuals. Study in general: CD4 naive and CD4 memory each took three plates per donor, while CD8 naive took two and CD8 memory one. General observations from the study: Estimated clonotype richness was generally higher in naive than memory subsets. Only blood samples were collected, and tissue repertoires likely differ.

Measured with immunoSEQ multiplex PCR; TCRdb has only the in-frame clones, and not every one. The sample lists approximately 2.3 million clones, 80% to 95% occurring once. The junction had 5 bases not matched to a gene; V was cut back by 1 base and J by 3 bases. CDR1 and CDR2 from the germline V gene are LGHNT and FRNRAP. The CDR3 length is 17 residues. Of note for this clone: Its antigen remains unidentified.

Sequencing used naive CD4+ T cells from PBMCs. Documented subset: CD45RA+ positively selected. This clonotype was obtained from a man in his late teens or twenties in good health. Some clones in this sample may be carry-over from other donors' samples. This chain connects TRBV12-5 to TRBJ2-2; 10 nucleotides agree with TRBD1. CDR3 loop: CASGLGPGTGDTGELFF. CDR3 in DNA: TGTGCTAGTGGTTTGGGACCCGGGACAGGGGACACCGGGGAGCTGTTTTTT.